A selection of T cell receptor beta chains follows, all from one sample in a study of OX40 agonist ivuxolimab in advanced cancers. TCRdb keeps only in-frame clones here, not all; method: immunoSEQ multiplex PCR. The sample contains 65,000 to 80,000 clones, 65% to 90% of which appear only once. Sequenced here: CD4+ or CD8+ T cells sorted from blood, sampled in a trial of the OX40 agonist ivuxolimab. These receptor sequences come from an adult with an advanced solid tumor such as melanoma, head and neck, liver or kidney cancer. CDR3s include the opening cysteine and the closing phenylalanine or tryptophan. The D gene is left open where the match is weak. The size entry is marked missing in some rows and otherwise reads once, few, many or a size class.

CDR3 DNA | CDR3 protein | V gene | D gene | J gene | clone size
TGCAGCGCCGCGCCCTTTGGGGAGGGCGAGCAGTACTTC | CSAAPFGEGEQYF | TRBV29-1 | TRBD2 | TRBJ2-7 | .
TGTGCCAGCACCTACGGGGGGCCCCAAGAGACCCAGTACTTC | CASTYGGPQETQYF | TRBV6-5 | . | TRBJ2-5 | .
TGTGCCAGCAGCCCCGGGACAATTTATGGCTACACCTTC | CASSPGTIYGYTF | TRBV6-6 | . | TRBJ1-2 | .
TGCGCCAGCAGCCCCGGGACGGGCTCCTACGAGCAGTACTTC | CASSPGTGSYEQYF | TRBV5-1 | . | TRBJ2-7 | .
TGTGCCAGCAGTGGGACAGGGTGGGTACCCCAGCATTTT | CASSGTGWVPQHF | TRBV25-1 | TRBD1 | TRBJ1-5 | .
TGTGCCAGCAGCTTAAGAGGGGTCCCCTACGAGCAGTACTTC | CASSLRGVPYEQYF | TRBV11-1 | . | TRBJ2-7 | .
TGCGCCAGTTCGGGACAGATGAACACTGAAGCTTTCTTT | CASSGQMNTEAFF | TRBV4-1 | TRBD1 | TRBJ1-1 | .
TGTGCCAGCAGCCAAGGACAGGGGGTTAACTACGAGCAGTACTTC | CASSQGQGVNYEQYF | TRBV14 | TRBD1 | TRBJ2-7 | .
TGCGCCAGCAGCTTGGTCCCAGCGGGGGGCCAAGAGACCCAGTACTTC | CASSLVPAGGQETQYF | TRBV5-1 | TRBD2 | TRBJ2-5 | .
TGTGCCAGCATCCCGCGGACTAGCGGCTCCTACAATGAGCAGTTCTTC | CASIPRTSGSYNEQFF | TRBV28 | TRBD2 | TRBJ2-1 | .
TGTGCCAGCAGCGGCCACAGTACTACCGGGGAGCTGTTTTTT | CASSGHSTTGELFF | TRBV9 | . | TRBJ2-2 | .
TGTGCCATCAGTGAGTTTAGGGATACGCAGTATTTT | CAISEFRDTQYF | TRBV10-3 | . | TRBJ2-3 | .
TGTGCCAGCAGTATTGATTCCGGGACAGGGTACGAGCAGTACTTC | CASSIDSGTGYEQYF | TRBV7-8 | TRBD1 | TRBJ2-7 | .
TGTGCCAGCAGCTTAACTGACAGGGGGAACACTGAAGCTTTCTTT | CASSLTDRGNTEAFF | TRBV7-8 | TRBD1 | TRBJ1-1 | .
TGTGCCAGCAGCTTGCGGGGTACACCCCTCCACTTT | CASSLRGTPLHF | TRBV7-2 | . | TRBJ1-6 | .
TGTGCCAGCAGCTCAACCCCCAGGGCTGGCGGGAGGTACGAGCAGTACTTC | CASSSTPRAGGRYEQYF | TRBV7-3 | TRBD2 | TRBJ2-7 | .
TGTGCCAGTAGAGAACAGGCTACAAGCACAGATACGCAGTATTTT | CASREQATSTDTQYF | TRBV19 | . | TRBJ2-3 | .
TGTGCCAGCAGGGACAGGGGTCGATATGAGCAGTTCTTC | CASRDRGRYEQFF | TRBV6-1 | TRBD1 | TRBJ2-1 | .
TGCGCCAGCAGCCCCCGTGCCCCTCAGGGGGGGGAGACCCAGTACTTC | CASSPRAPQGGETQYF | TRBV4-3 | . | TRBJ2-5 | .
TGTGCCAGCAGCTCCAGTCGAGGGGGCGAGGCCACTGAAGCTTTCTTT | CASSSSRGGEATEAFF | TRBV7-3 | TRBD1 | TRBJ1-1 | .
TGTGCCAGCGGAAAAGACAGGGGATGGAATCAGCCCCAGCATTTT | CASGKDRGWNQPQHF | TRBV6-6 | TRBD1 | TRBJ1-5 | .
TGTGCCAGCAGCTTAGCCTCCAGCTACGAGCAGTACTTC | CASSLASSYEQYF | TRBV7-9 | . | TRBJ2-7 | .
TGTGCCTGGGGGGGCAGGGGCTCCTACGAGCAGTACTTC | CAWGGRGSYEQYF | TRBV30 | . | TRBJ2-7 | .
TGTGCCAGCAGAACCCCTAGCGGGAGGGCCGCCGATGAGCAGTTCTTC | CASRTPSGRAADEQFF | TRBV28 | TRBD2 | TRBJ2-1 | .
TGTGCGTCGCTCCCGGGTCAGACTGGAAACACCATATATTTT | CASLPGQTGNTIYF | TRBV10-3 | . | TRBJ1-3 | .
TGTGCCAGCAGCATTCGGGACAGTCGCTCCTACGAGCAGTACTTC | CASSIRDSRSYEQYF | TRBV7-8 | TRBD1 | TRBJ2-7 | once
TGTGCCATCAGGCAAACTAGGGGTGGCTACACCTTC | CAIRQTRGGYTF | TRBV10-3 | . | TRBJ1-2 | .
TGTGCCATCAGGGCGGGACAGGCCACAGATACGCAGTATTTT | CAIRAGQATDTQYF | TRBV10-3 | TRBD1 | TRBJ2-3 | .
TGTGCCAGCAGTCAAGTGGGGGGTTTTGAAAAACTGTTTTTT | CASSQVGGFEKLFF | TRBV6-1 | . | TRBJ1-4 | .
TGTGCCAGCAGTTTCATGGGGGGCGGGACTGAAGCTTTCTTT | CASSFMGGGTEAFF | TRBV28 | . | TRBJ1-1 | .
TGTGCCAGCAGCCCATCCAGGGGACAAAACATTCAGTACTTC | CASSPSRGQNIQYF | TRBV11-3 | . | TRBJ2-4 | .
TGTGCCAGCAGCTTGTGGGGACAGTATAGCAATCAGCCCCAGCATTTT | CASSLWGQYSNQPQHF | TRBV5-6 | TRBD1 | TRBJ1-5 | once
TGTGCCAGCAGTCAAAATGGGATGCGCCTCAACACCATATATTTT | CASSQNGMRLNTIYF | TRBV6-6 | . | TRBJ1-3 | few
TGTGCCAGTAGGACAGGCGTTATGAACACTGAAGCTTTCTTT | CASRTGVMNTEAFF | TRBV19 | . | TRBJ1-1 | .
TGTGCCAGCTCACCAGCAACCTCAGGGACCGGGCGGAACACTGAAGCTTTCTTT | CASSPATSGTGRNTEAFF | TRBV18 | . | TRBJ1-1 | .
TGTGCCAGCACCCTTAATCGGCTGTCTGGAAACACCATATATTTT | CASTLNRLSGNTIYF | TRBV2 | . | TRBJ1-3 | .
TGTGCCTGGAGTGTCGACAGGGTTGGGTACTTC | CAWSVDRVGYF | TRBV30 | TRBD1 | TRBJ2-7 | .
TGTGCCAGCAGCTCCTGGGCCGGGACGGTGAACACTGAAGCTTTCTTT | CASSSWAGTVNTEAFF | TRBV5-6 | . | TRBJ1-1 | .
TGTGCCACCGGGACGGATCCGACCTACGAGCAGTACTTC | CATGTDPTYEQYF | TRBV6-5 | . | TRBJ2-7 | once
TGTGCCAGCAGCTTAGTGTCTAGCGGGGTTGGCGGGGAGCTGTTTTTT | CASSLVSSGVGGELFF | TRBV7-2 | TRBD2 | TRBJ2-2 | .
TGTGCCAGCAGCCTGGGGGCCAACACCGGGGAGCTGTTTTTT | CASSLGANTGELFF | TRBV7-3 | . | TRBJ2-2 | once
TGTGCCAGCAGTGTCAGGGGTCTCTCTGGAAACACCATATATTTT | CASSVRGLSGNTIYF | TRBV2 | . | TRBJ1-3 | .
TGTGCCACCTCAGACAGGGGCAATCAGCCCCAGCATTTT | CATSDRGNQPQHF | TRBV27 | TRBD1 | TRBJ1-5 | .
TGTGCCAGCAGCGTAGTTCCCTTCCAGGGACTAGCGGGCGAGCAGTACTTC | CASSVVPFQGLAGEQYF | TRBV9 | TRBD2 | TRBJ2-7 | .
TGTGCCAGCAGTGAAGTCTTTTCCATTGGCGAGCAGTACTTC | CASSEVFSIGEQYF | TRBV6-1 | . | TRBJ2-7 | .
TGTGCCAGCAGCAAGGGGACAGGGCTCACCGGGGAGCTGTTTTTT | CASSKGTGLTGELFF | TRBV9 | TRBD1 | TRBJ2-2 | .
TGTGCCAGCAGTGTTATAGGGGGGGCGGGACAGCCCCAGCATTTT | CASSVIGGAGQPQHF | TRBV2 | . | TRBJ1-5 | .
TGTGCCAGCAGTCCCCCTTATGCCGCTGAAGCTTTCTTT | CASSPPYAAEAFF | TRBV28 | . | TRBJ1-1 | .